Presented here are 18 T cell receptor beta chains from one specimen sequenced in a study of OX40 agonist ivuxolimab in advanced cancers. Generated by immunoSEQ multiplex PCR, the TCRdb table keeps only in-frame clones and is missing some. The sample includes 35,000 or so clones, around 80% of them seen just once. The source material was CD4+ or CD8+ T cells sorted from blood, sampled in a trial of the OX40 agonist ivuxolimab. Receptor source: an adult with an advanced solid tumor such as melanoma, head and neck, liver or kidney cancer.

The CDR3 sequence is CASSTRTGSAFF. CDR3 bases: TGTGCCAGTAGTACCCGGACAGGGTCAGCTTTCTTT. The V gene is TRBV19, the J gene TRBJ1-1; TRBD1 matches 8 bases. The CDR3 sequence is 12 residues long. Germline V gene sequence: CDR1 LNHDA, CDR2 SQIVND (reference sequence). V gave up 4 bases and J gave up 10 bases; unmatched junction bases: 5.

The rearrangement joins TRBV21-1 to TRBJ2-5. TRBV21-1 is given as a pseudogene. The CDR3 length is 16 residues. The CDR3 nucleotides read TGTGCCAGCAGCACGACTGCCGGGACGGAGAAAGAGACCCAGTACTTC. It yields the protein CASSTTAGTEKETQYF.

The chain uses TRBV2 and TRBJ2-7; perhaps D is TRBD1 or TRBD2 (6 bases each). Germline values: CDR1 SNHLY, CDR2 FYNNEI. Deletions cut 8 bases from V and 4 bases from J, with 18 bases between. The CDR3 is made up of 14 amino acids. CDR3 in amino acids: CASALGGFGYEQYF. The CDR3 DNA sequence: TGTGCCAGCGCCCTAGGGGGGTTTGGGTACGAGCAGTACTTC.

The chain couples TRBV7-9 to TRBJ1-5, with TRBD1 matching over 12 bases. The CDR3 has 17 residues. Germline lookup yields CDR1 SEHNR and CDR2 FQNEAQ (reference sequence). The junction had 6 bases not matched to a gene; V was cut back by 5 bases and J by 1 base. As DNA, the CDR3 is TGTGCCAGCAGCGAGGGGGGACAGGGGGCAAGCAATCAGCCCCAGCATTTT. It yields the protein CASSEGGQGASNQPQHF.

This clone was counted once. The V and J genes are TRBV14 and TRBJ2-1; 9 positions agree with TRBD2. With V trimmed by 2 bases and J by 10 bases, 3 bases remained unmatched. Per the germline V gene, CDR1 is SGHDN and CDR2 is FVKESK. The CDR3 totals 13 residues. The CDR3 coding sequence is TGTGCCAGCAGCCAATTAACTAGCGGGGAGCAGTTCTTC. Protein product: CASSQLTSGEQFF.

The rearrangement joins TRBV13 to TRBJ2-1, with 10 bases lining up with TRBD2. V gave up 6 bases and J gave up 9 bases; unmatched junction bases: 8. Looked up from germline, CDR1 is PRHDT and CDR2 is FYEKMQ (reference sequence). The CDR3 is made up of 14 amino acids. The CDR3 nucleotides are TGTGCCAGCAGGGCTACGGGACTAGCGAGTGAGCAGTTCTTC. Translated, it gives CASRATGLASEQFF.

The chain joins TRBV5-6 to TRBJ2-1; 8 nucleotides match TRBD1. V gave up 0 bases and J gave up 1 base; unmatched junction bases: 9. Per germline, CDR1 SGHDT and CDR2 YYEEEE. CDR3 length equals 18 residues. The DNA for the CDR3 is TGTGCCAGCAGCTTGGATGGAGGGCAGGGGGCTTCCTACAATGAGCAGTTCTTC. Translated, it gives CASSLDGGQGASYNEQFF.

This clone has just a few counts. The V and J genes are TRBV6-1 and TRBJ2-1; 10 bases fit TRBD2. The CDR3 runs to 13 residues. The germline V gene has CDR1 MNHNS and CDR2 SASEGT. V lost 5 bases and J lost 9; bases outside the gene matches: 4. CDR3 bases: TGTGCCAGCAGTCTAGCGGGAGATCTTGAGCAGTTCTTC. Encoded protein: CASSLAGDLEQFF.

In DNA, the CDR3 is TGTGCCAGCAGCCAACCCTCGACTTACAATGAGCAGTTCTTC. Encoded protein: CASSQPSTYNEQFF. This chain uses TRBV14 with TRBJ2-1; D ambiguous. The CDR3 sequence is 14 residues long. Germline CDR1 is SGHDN and CDR2 is FVKESK. Trimming shortened V by 2 bases and J by 4 bases, and 9 bases separated the two germline ends.

This chain's CDR3 is CATSGRGSKDEQYF. The CDR3 nucleotides are TGTGCCACCAGCGGGAGGGGAAGTAAGGACGAGCAGTACTTC. The chain combines TRBV15 with TRBJ2-7, with TRBD2 matching 7 bases. With 5 bases clipped from V and 5 bases from J, the junction kept 9 bases outside the gene matches. The germline V gene encodes CDR1 LNHNV and CDR2 YYDKDF (reference sequence). CDR3 size: 14 residues.

V is TRBV6-1 and J is TRBJ2-7; possibly TRBD1 or TRBD2 for D (7 bases each). This CDR3 spans 15 amino acids. Germline V gives CDR1 MNHNS, CDR2 SASEGT. V lost 4 bases and J 2 bases, leaving 15 bases between the germline ends. CDR3 loop: CASSGGGTATYEQYF. Written as DNA, the CDR3 is TGTGCCAGCAGTGGGGGGGGGACAGCGACCTACGAGCAGTACTTC.

In nucleotides, the CDR3 is TGTGCCAGCAGCTTGAGTGGCAGGGGCACCTACAATGAGCAGTTCTTC. Translated: CASSLSGRGTYNEQFF. The chain employs TRBV5-6 and TRBJ2-1; D is perhaps TRBD1 (6 bases). Looked up from germline, CDR1 is SGHDT and CDR2 is YYEEEE. This CDR3 is built from 16 residues. Trimming removed 1 base at V and 2 bases at J, with 13 bases between. The complete variable domain, with remaining parts taken from reference TRBV5-6 and TRBJ2-1, reads DAGVTQSPTHLIKTRGQQVTLRCSPKSGHDTVSWYQQALGQGPQFIFQYYEEEERQRGNFPDRFSGHQFPNYSSELNVNALLLGDSALYLCASSLSGRGTYNEQFFGPGTRLTVL.

The CDR3 region has the DNA TGTGCCAGCAGTGAAAATTCTGGGGGCGAGCAGTACTTC. Translated: CASSENSGGEQYF. This chain joins TRBV6-1 and TRBJ2-7, with D perhaps assigned TRBD1 or TRBD2 (5 bases each). Germline-derived CDR1 and CDR2 are MNHNS and SASEGT. Trimming removed 2 bases at V and 6 bases at J, with 11 bases between. This CDR3 has 13 amino acids.

The chain is built from TRBV7-3 and TRBJ2-3; TRBD1 aligns across 10 bases. The CDR3 has 15 residues. Unmatched junction bases numbered 2, after V lost 3 bases and J lost 2 bases. Per the germline V gene, CDR1 is SGHTA and CDR2 is FQGTGA. The CDR3 spells CASSLDRGNTDTQYF. The CDR3 region has the DNA TGTGCCAGCAGCTTGGACAGGGGGAACACAGATACGCAGTATTTT.

The rearrangement links TRBV2 to TRBJ2-3; D is perhaps TRBD1 (6 bases). Germline CDR1 is SNHLY and CDR2 is FYNNEI. Trimming removed 6 bases at V and 0 bases at J, with 13 bases between. The CDR3 consists of 15 residues. CDR3 loop: CASRFGTSSTDTQYF. DNA of the CDR3: TGTGCCAGCAGGTTCGGGACATCAAGCACAGATACGCAGTATTTT.

Worth noting for this clone: Other DNA sequences in the same sample also yield this CDR3. This rearrangement joins TRBV6-5 to TRBJ1-2; weak D call: TRBD1 (5 bases). The V and J ends lost 5 bases and 4 bases respectively, with 11 bases between them. The germline V gene encodes CDR1 MNHEY and CDR2 SVGAGI. This CDR3 has 13 residues. This chain's CDR3 is CASSAGQSYGYTF. The CDR3 bases are TGTGCCAGCAGTGCAGGACAATCCTATGGCTACACCTTC.

As for this clone: Other DNA sequences in the same sample also yield this CDR3. V is TRBV5-1 and J is TRBJ1-1, with 9 nucleotides matching TRBD1. Trimming removed 3 bases from V and 5 bases from J; junction bases left unmatched: 11. This CDR3 is built from 16 residues. CDR1 SGHRS and CDR2 YFSETQ come from the germline V gene. DNA of the CDR3: TGCGCCAGCAGCTCCTACAGGGGGCAGGGAAAGACTGAAGCTTTCTTT. This sequence encodes CASSSYRGQGKTEAFF.

J is TRBJ2-1 and V is TRBV11-2; 7 bases map to TRBD2. V shed 6 bases, J shed 4 bases, and the junction held 3 bases outside the gene matches. The CDR3 is 13 residues long. Germline V gene sequence: CDR1 SGHAT, CDR2 FQNNGV. The CDR3 spells CASRASGYNEQFF. The CDR3 region has the DNA TGTGCCAGCAGGGCTAGCGGTTACAATGAGCAGTTCTTC.